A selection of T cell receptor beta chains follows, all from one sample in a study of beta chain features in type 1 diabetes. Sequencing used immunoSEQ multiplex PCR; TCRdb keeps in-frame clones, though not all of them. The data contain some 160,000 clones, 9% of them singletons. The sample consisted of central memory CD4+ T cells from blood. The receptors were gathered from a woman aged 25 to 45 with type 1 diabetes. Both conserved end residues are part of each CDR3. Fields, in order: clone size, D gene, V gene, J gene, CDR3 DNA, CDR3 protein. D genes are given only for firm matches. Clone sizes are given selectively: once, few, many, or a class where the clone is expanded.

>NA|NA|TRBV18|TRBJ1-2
TGTGCCAGCTCACCATCAAATGGCTACACCTTC
CASSPSNGYTF
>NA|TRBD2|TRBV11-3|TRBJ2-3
TGTGCCAGCAGCCTAGGACTAGATAACACAGATACGCAGTATTTT
CASSLGLDNTDTQYF
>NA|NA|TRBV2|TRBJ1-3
TGTGCCAGCGAGGGGGCTGGAAACACCATATATTTT
CASEGAGNTIYF
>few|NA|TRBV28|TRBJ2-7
TGTGCCAGCAGGGTGGGAGTCTCCTACGAGCAGTACTTC
CASRVGVSYEQYF
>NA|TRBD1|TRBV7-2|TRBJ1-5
TGTGCCAGCAGCCGCGACAGGGTTCAGCCCCAGCATTTT
CASSRDRVQPQHF
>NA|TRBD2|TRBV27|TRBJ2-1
TGTGCCAGCAGCCGGACTAGCGGGTTTGAGCAGTTCTTC
CASSRTSGFEQFF
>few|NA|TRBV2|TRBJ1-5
TGTGCCAGCAGTGGTCTAATCCCGCCCCAGCATTTT
CASSGLIPPQHF
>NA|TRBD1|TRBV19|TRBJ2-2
TGTGCCAGTACCCGGGACAGGGGGAACACCGGGGAGCTGTTTTTT
CASTRDRGNTGELFF
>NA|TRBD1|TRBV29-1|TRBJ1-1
TGCAGCGTGCGGACAGGATTAAACACTGAAGCTTTCTTT
CSVRTGLNTEAFF
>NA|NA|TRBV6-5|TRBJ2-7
TGTGCCAGCAGTTCTCCGGAGGGGGGAGGGAATCTCGAGCAGTACTTC
CASSSPEGGGNLEQYF
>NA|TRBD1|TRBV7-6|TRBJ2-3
TGTGCCAGCAGCCCTTACAGGGGTTCGGATACGCAGTATTTT
CASSPYRGSDTQYF
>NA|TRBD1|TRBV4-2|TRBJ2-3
TGTGCCAGCAGCCGAGAGGACAGGGGTACAGATACGCAGTATTTT
CASSREDRGTDTQYF
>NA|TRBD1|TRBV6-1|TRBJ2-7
TGTGCCAGCAGTGGCCGGGACAGGGGCACCTACGAGCAGTACTTC
CASSGRDRGTYEQYF
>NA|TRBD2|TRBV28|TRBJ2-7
TGTGCCAGCAGTTTTGCCGGGACTAGCGGCTACGAGCAGTACTTC
CASSFAGTSGYEQYF
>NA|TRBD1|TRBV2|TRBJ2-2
TGTGCCAGCAGGACAGGGTACACCGGGGAGCTGTTTTTT
CASRTGYTGELFF
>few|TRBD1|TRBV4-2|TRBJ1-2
TGTGCCAGCAGCCAAGGTGTCTCCGGGACAGGGGGCAACTATGGCTACACCTTC
CASSQGVSGTGGNYGYTF
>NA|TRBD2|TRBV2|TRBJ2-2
TGTGCCAGCATTGGACTAGCGGGAGCGAACACCGGGGAGCTGTTTTTT
CASIGLAGANTGELFF
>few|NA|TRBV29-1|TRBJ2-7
TGCAGCGTTGATAGTCAGGGGGGAGTCGAGCAGTACTTC
CSVDSQGGVEQYF
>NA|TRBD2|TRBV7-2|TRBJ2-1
TGTGCCAGCAGCTTAGGACGGCTAGCGGGAGTTTCTGAGCAGTTCTTC
CASSLGRLAGVSEQFF
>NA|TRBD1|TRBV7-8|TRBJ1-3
TGTGCCAGCAGCCCACAGGGGAGCTCTGGAAACACCATATATTTT
CASSPQGSSGNTIYF
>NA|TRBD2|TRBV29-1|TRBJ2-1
TGCAGCGTTCAGCGCGGGAGCCTCAATGAGCAGTTCTTC
CSVQRGSLNEQFF
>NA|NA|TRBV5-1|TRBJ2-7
TGCGCCAGCAGCTTGTTTCAGGGAAGCCACGAGCAGTACTTC
CASSLFQGSHEQYF
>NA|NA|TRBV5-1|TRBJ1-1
TGCGCCAGCAGCCTTGGCAGGGGTTTGGACACTGAAGCTTTCTTT
CASSLGRGLDTEAFF
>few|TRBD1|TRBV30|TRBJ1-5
TGTGCCTGGAGTGCCCGACAGGGTTCGTTCAATCAGCCCCAGCATTTT
CAWSARQGSFNQPQHF
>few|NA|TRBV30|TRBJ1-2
TGTGCCTGGAGTGTACCCTGGGGCAGGGAAAACTATGGCTACACCTTC
CAWSVPWGRENYGYTF
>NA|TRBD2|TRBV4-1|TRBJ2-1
TGCGCCAGCCGACCGGGACTAGCGGGAAATGTCGGCTACAATGAGCAGTTCTTC
CASRPGLAGNVGYNEQFF
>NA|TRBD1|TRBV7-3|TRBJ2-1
TGTGCCAGCAGTTTGGGACAGCAGGGGAAGCAGTTCTTC
CASSLGQQGKQFF
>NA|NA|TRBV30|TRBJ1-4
TGTGCCTGGAGTCTCCCCCATGAAAAACTGTTTTTT
CAWSLPHEKLFF
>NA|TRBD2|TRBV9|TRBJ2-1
TGTGCCAGCAGCGCAGGGACTAGCGGGAGGCCCTACAATGAGCAGTTCTTC
CASSAGTSGRPYNEQFF